This T cell receptor beta chain stems from a study of chemoradiotherapy in HPV16-positive cancers. Profiling relied on immunoSEQ multiplex PCR, and the TCRdb table lists in-frame clones only, not all of them. The sample lists approximately 13,000 clones; over 75% were seen once. Looked up from germline, CDR1 is SNHLY and CDR2 is FYNNEI. With V trimmed by 6 bases and J by 0 bases, 13 bases remained unmatched. This CDR3 is 17 amino acids long. The sequencing used blood, collected from a patient who underwent chemoradiotherapy. The source of this sequence is a human donor with HPV-associated anogenital cancer. V usage is TRBV2 and J usage is TRBJ1-2, with TRBD1 identical over 7 bases. The CDR3 nucleotides are TGTGCCAGCAGACACAGGGACAGCACAACTACTAACTATGGCTACACCTTC. Encoded protein: CASRHRDSTTTNYGYTF.